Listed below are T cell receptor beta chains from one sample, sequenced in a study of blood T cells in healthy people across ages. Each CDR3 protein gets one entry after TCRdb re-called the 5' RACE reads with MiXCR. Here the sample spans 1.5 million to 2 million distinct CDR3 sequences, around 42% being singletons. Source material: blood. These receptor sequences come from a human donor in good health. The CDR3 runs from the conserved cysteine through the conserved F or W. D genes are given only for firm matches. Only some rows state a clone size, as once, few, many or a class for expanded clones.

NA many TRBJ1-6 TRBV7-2 CASSLLTLVSPLHF TGTGCCAGCAGCTTACTAACTTTGGTTTCACCCCTCCACTTT
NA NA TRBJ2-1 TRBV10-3 CAISVPGANEQFF TGTGCCATCAGTGTTCCAGGGGCAAATGAGCAGTTCTTC
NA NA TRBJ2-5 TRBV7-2 CANSVQETQYF TGTGCCAACAGCGTCCAAGAGACCCAGTACTTC
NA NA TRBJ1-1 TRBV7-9 CASSSQAGAEAFF TGTGCCAGCAGCTCTCAAGCGGGGGCTGAAGCTTTCTTT
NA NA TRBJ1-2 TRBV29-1 CSVETQGYGYTF TGCAGCGTCGAAACCCAGGGGTATGGCTACACCTTC
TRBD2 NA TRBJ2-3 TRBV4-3 CASSQEIVGEAGDPDTQYF TGCGCCAGCAGCCAAGAAATCGTTGGAGAGGCGGGGGACCCAGATACGCAGTATTTT
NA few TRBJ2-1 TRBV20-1 CSARDPLGSYNEQFF TGCAGTGCTAGAGATCCCCTCGGCTCCTACAATGAGCAGTTCTTC
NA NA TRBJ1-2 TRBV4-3 CASSQDMTARYGYTF TGCGCCAGCAGCCAAGATATGACAGCGCGCTATGGCTACACCTTC
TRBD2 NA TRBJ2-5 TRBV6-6 CASSYFTSGSQETQYF TGTGCCAGCAGTTACTTTACTAGCGGGTCTCAAGAGACCCAGTACTTC
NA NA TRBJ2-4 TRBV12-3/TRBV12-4 CASGGPNYGQYF TGTGCCAGCGGCGGACCAAATTACGGGCAGTACTTC
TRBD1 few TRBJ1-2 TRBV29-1 CSVPQTGLGYTF TGCAGCGTTCCCCAGACAGGGTTGGGCTACACCTTC
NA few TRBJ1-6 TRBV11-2 CASLTRGSPLHF TGTGCCAGTTTAACTCGAGGTTCACCCCTCCACTTT
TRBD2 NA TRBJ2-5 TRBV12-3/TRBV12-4 CASSLEGAGLGETQYF TGTGCCAGCAGTTTGGAAGGAGCGGGGTTGGGAGAGACCCAGTACTTC
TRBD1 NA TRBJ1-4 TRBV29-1 CSVPGTGVLNEKLFF TGCAGCGTGCCGGGGACAGGGGTCCTTAATGAAAAACTGTTTTTT
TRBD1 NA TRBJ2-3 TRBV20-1 CSARPGQGPDTQYF TGCAGTGCTAGACCGGGACAGGGCCCAGATACGCAGTATTTT
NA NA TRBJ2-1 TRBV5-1 CASSFGLPATGTNNEQFF TGCGCCAGCAGCTTTGGACTGCCGGCGACGGGGACCAACAATGAGCAGTTCTTC
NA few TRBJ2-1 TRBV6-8 CASSYSNLGLNSNEQFF TGTGCCAGCAGTTACTCGAATTTAGGACTAAATTCCAATGAGCAGTTCTTC
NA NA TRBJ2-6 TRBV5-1 CASSALRDGANVLTF TGCGCCAGCAGCGCTCTCAGGGACGGGGCCAACGTCCTGACTTTC
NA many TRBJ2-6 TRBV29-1 CSVEQPGPHSGANVLTF TGCAGCGTTGAACAGCCGGGGCCACACTCTGGGGCCAACGTCCTGACTTTC
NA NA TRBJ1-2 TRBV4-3 CASSRDAATNYGYTF TGCGCCAGCAGCCGGGACGCAGCCACAAACTATGGCTACACCTTC